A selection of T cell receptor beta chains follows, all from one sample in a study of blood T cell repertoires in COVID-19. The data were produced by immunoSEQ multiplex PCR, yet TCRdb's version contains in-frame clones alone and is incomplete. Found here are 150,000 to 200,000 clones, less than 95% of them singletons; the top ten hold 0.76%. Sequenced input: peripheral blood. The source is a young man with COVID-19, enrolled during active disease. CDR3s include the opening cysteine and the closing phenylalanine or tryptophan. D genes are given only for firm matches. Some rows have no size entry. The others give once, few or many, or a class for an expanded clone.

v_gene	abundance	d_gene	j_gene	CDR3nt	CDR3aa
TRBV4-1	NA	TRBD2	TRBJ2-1	TGCGCCAGCAGCCAAGAAGGGAGCGGGGGGGAGTACAATGAGCAGTTCTTC	CASSQEGSGGEYNEQFF
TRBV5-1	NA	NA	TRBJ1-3	TGCGCCAGCACACAAAGCTCTGGAAACACCATATATTTT	CASTQSSGNTIYF
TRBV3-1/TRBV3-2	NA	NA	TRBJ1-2	TGTGCCAGCAGCGCCTACGGGGGAGATAGCTATGGCTACACCTTC	CASSAYGGDSYGYTF
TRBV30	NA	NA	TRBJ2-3	TGTGCCTGGAGTGTACAACTATCTAGCACAGATACGCAGTATTTT	CAWSVQLSSTDTQYF
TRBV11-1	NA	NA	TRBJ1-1	TGTGCCAGCAGCTTAATTGCCAGGGCCGGGGGGACTGAAGCTTTCTTT	CASSLIARAGGTEAFF
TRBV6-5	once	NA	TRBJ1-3	TGTGCCAGCAGTTACTCTCGGATAGACAGGATTTTATATTTT	CASSYSRIDRILYF
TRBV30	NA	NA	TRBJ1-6	TGTGCCTGGAGTTTTAATAATTCACCCCTCCACTTT	CAWSFNNSPLHF
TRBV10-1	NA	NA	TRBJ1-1	TGCGCCAGCAGTCAACAGCCGAACACTGAAGCTTTCTTT	CASSQQPNTEAFF
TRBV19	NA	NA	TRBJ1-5	TGTGCCAGTAGTAACCCGGAGGCAGCCTTCGGGCCCCAGCATTTT	CASSNPEAAFGPQHF
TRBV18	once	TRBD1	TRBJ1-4	TGTGCCAGCTCACCACGGACAGGGACATCAACTAATGAAAAACTGTTTTTT	CASSPRTGTSTNEKLFF
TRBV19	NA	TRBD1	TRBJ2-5	TGTGCCAGTAGTATCGGGGACAGGGTATTCGAGACCCAGTACTTC	CASSIGDRVFETQYF
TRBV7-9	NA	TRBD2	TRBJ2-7	TGTGCCAGCAGCCCTCGGCTTCCTACTAGCGGGGGGCCTGGTTACGAGCAGTACTTC	CASSPRLPTSGGPGYEQYF
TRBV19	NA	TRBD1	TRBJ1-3	TGTGCCAGTACCCAACAGGGGGCCGGTGGAAACACCATATATTTT	CASTQQGAGGNTIYF
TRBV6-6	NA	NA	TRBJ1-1	TGTGCCAGCAGTTACGAGGGCCGGAGAGCTTTCTTT	CASSYEGRRAFF
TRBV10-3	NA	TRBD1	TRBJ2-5	TGTGCCATCAGTGACTTGACAGGGGGTCAGTCAGAGACCCAGTACTTC	CAISDLTGGQSETQYF
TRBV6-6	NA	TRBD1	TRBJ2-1	TGTGCCAGCCTCCCGGACAGGGGCTACAATGAGCAGTTCTTC	CASLPDRGYNEQFF
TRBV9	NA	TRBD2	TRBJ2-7	TGTGCCAGCAGCGTAGGGGGACTAGCGGCGGGGGAGCAGTACTTC	CASSVGGLAAGEQYF
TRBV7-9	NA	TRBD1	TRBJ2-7	TGTGCCAGCAGTCTCGGGACAGAAAACGAGCAGTACTTC	CASSLGTENEQYF
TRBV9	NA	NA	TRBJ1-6	TGTGCCAGCAGCGTAGGGAGTTCACCCCTCCACTTT	CASSVGSSPLHF
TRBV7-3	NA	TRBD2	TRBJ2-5	TGTGCCAGCAGCCCGACTAGCCGCCCAGAGACCCAGTACTTC	CASSPTSRPETQYF
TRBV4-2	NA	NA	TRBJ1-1	TGTGCCAGCAGCCAAGACGGGGGATCGAACACTGAAGCTTTCTTT	CASSQDGGSNTEAFF
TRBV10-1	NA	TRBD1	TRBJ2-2	TGCGCCAGCAGTGAGTTAAACAGGGGCGACGGGGAGCTGTTTTTT	CASSELNRGDGELFF
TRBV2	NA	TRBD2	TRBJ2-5	TGTGCCAGCAGACCCCGCGGAGCGGGGGATCGAGAGACCCAGTACTTC	CASRPRGAGDRETQYF
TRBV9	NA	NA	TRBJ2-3	TGTGCCAGCAGCCCGCGGACTGGAGGGAACACAGATACGCAGTATTTT	CASSPRTGGNTDTQYF
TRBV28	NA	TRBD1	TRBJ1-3	TGTGCCAGCAGTCTTTGGACAGGGGGCATTTCAGGAAACACCATATATTTT	CASSLWTGGISGNTIYF
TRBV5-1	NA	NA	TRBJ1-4	TGCGCCAGCAGCTTGTATGAGCCTGAAAAACTGTTTTTT	CASSLYEPEKLFF
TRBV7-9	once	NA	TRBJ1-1	TGTGCCAGCAGTTTCCAGGGTTGGGAAGCTTTCTTT	CASSFQGWEAFF
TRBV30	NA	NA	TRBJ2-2	TGTGCCTGGAGTCCGGGATCGAACACCGGGGAGCTGTTTTTT	CAWSPGSNTGELFF
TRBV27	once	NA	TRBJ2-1	TGTGCCAGCAGTTTTTCCCCCGACGCCGTGGACAGTCCCTACAATGAGCAGTTCTTC	CASSFSPDAVDSPYNEQFF
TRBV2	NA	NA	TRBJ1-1	TGTGCCACTGCAGGGATGATCATGAACACTGAAGCTTTCTTT	CATAGMIMNTEAFF
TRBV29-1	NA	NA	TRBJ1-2	TGCAGCGGCACCGGGGACTATGGCTACACCTTC	CSGTGDYGYTF
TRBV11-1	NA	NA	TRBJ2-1	TGTGCCAGCAGCGCTCGGGACAACTACAATGAGCAGTTCTTC	CASSARDNYNEQFF
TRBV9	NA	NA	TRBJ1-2	TGTGCCAGCACACAGGAAGGACAGACAAGTTATGGCTACACCTTC	CASTQEGQTSYGYTF
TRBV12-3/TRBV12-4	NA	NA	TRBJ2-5	TGTGCCAGCAGTGCTAGCAGAGAGACCCAGTACTTC	CASSASRETQYF
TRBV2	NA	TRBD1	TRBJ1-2	TGTGCCAGCAATACCCGACAGGGGGTCAATGGCTACACCTTC	CASNTRQGVNGYTF
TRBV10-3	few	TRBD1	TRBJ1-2	TGTGCCATCAGCCCGACAGGGGATGGCTACACCTTC	CAISPTGDGYTF
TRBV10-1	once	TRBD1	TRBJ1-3	TGCGCCAGCAGTGGAGGGACAGGGGGAGGAAACACCATATATTTT	CASSGGTGGGNTIYF
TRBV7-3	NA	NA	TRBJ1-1	TGTGCCAGCAGCCGTGGACACTCGAACACTGAAGCTTTCTTT	CASSRGHSNTEAFF
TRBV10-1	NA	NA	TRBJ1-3	TGCGCCAGCAGAGATGCAAACCGACAGGTCTCTGGAAACACCATATATTTT	CASRDANRQVSGNTIYF
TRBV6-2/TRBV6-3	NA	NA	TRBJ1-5	TGTGCCAGCAGTTACGCGGGTGGGGCCCAGCATTTT	CASSYAGGAQHF
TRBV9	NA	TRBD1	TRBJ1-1	TGTGCCAGCAGCGCTACAGGGGGGAGGGGAAACACTGAAGCTTTCTTT	CASSATGGRGNTEAFF
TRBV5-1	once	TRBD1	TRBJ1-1	TGCGCCAGCAGCTTGGCCGACAGGGCTGAAGCTTTCTTT	CASSLADRAEAFF
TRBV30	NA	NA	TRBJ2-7	TGTGCCTGGAGCCACACGGGGGGACATTTCTACGAGCAGTACTTC	CAWSHTGGHFYEQYF
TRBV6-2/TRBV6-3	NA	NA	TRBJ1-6	TGTGCCAGCAGCCAATCCTCTTCGAATTCACCCCTCCACTTT	CASSQSSSNSPLHF
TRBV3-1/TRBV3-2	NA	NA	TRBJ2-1	TGTGCCAGCAGCCGCGGGACAGAGGGTGAGCAGTTCTTC	CASSRGTEGEQFF
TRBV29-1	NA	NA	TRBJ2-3	TGCAGCGTTGAAGGGACTATCGGGACAGATACGCAGTATTTT	CSVEGTIGTDTQYF
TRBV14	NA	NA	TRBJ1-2	TGTGCCAGCAGCCAAGTGGGGGGCTATGGCTACACCTTC	CASSQVGGYGYTF
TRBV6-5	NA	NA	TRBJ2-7	TGTGCCAGCAGTTACGGGGGGGAGCAGTACTTC	CASSYGGEQYF
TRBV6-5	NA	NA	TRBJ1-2	TGTGCCAGCAGGAAGGGGTGGCATGGCTACACCTTC	CASRKGWHGYTF
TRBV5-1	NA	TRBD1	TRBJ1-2	TGCGCCAGCAGCTTGCAGGGGGCGGGTGCGCGGTATGGCTACACCTTC	CASSLQGAGARYGYTF
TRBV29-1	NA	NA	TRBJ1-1	TGCAGCGAAGTCATACAGGGCAACACTGAAGCTTTCTTT	CSEVIQGNTEAFF
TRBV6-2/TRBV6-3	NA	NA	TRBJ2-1	TGTGCCAGCAGTGCCCTCCGTGGGGCATCTTACAATGAGCAGTTCTTC	CASSALRGASYNEQFF
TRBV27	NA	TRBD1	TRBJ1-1	TGTGCCAGCAGTTTACAGGGGGCAAACACTGAAGCTTTCTTT	CASSLQGANTEAFF
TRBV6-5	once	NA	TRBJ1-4	TGTGCCAGCAGGGCAGGGAACGAAAAACTGTTTTTT	CASRAGNEKLFF